This is a list of T cell receptor beta chains from one sample in a study of OX40 agonist ivuxolimab in advanced cancers. Repertoires were generated with immunoSEQ multiplex PCR, while TCRdb's copy carries only in-frame clones and drops some. In the table there are about 70,000 clones, just over 85% of which are singletons. The sample here was CD4+ or CD8+ T cells sorted from blood, taken in a trial of the OX40 agonist ivuxolimab. The source is an adult with an advanced solid tumor such as melanoma, head and neck, liver or kidney cancer. Each CDR3 is given with its conserved first and last residue. D genes are given only for firm matches. A row's size may be missing; if present it is once, few, many or a size class.

NA	TRBV7-9	TRBJ2-6	NA	TGTGCCAGCAGCGCAGAGGCATCTGGGGCCAACGTCCTGACTTTC	CASSAEASGANVLTF
NA	TRBV6-5	TRBJ2-7	NA	TGTGCCATACTGGACAGTTTCACCTACGAGCAGTACTTC	CAILDSFTYEQYF
NA	TRBV6-6	TRBJ2-2	NA	TGTGCCAGCAGTTACCCTCGGCAGGGTGGGGAGCTGTTTTTT	CASSYPRQGGELFF
NA	TRBV28	TRBJ1-2	TRBD1	TGTGCCAGCAGTTCGCCCGGGACAGGTACCGGCTACACCTTC	CASSSPGTGTGYTF
once	TRBV12-5	TRBJ1-1	NA	TGTGCTAGTGGATCCGACAAGAACACTGAAGCTTTCTTT	CASGSDKNTEAFF
NA	TRBV11-2	TRBJ2-6	NA	TGTGCCAGCAGCTTACAGGGGTCTATCTCTGGGGCCAACGTCCTGACTTTC	CASSLQGSISGANVLTF
NA	TRBV28	TRBJ2-7	NA	TGTGCCAGCAGTTTCACTCCGGGGACTGCCGCCTACGAGCAGTACTTC	CASSFTPGTAAYEQYF
NA	TRBV7-2	TRBJ1-2	NA	TGTGCCAGCAGCCCCGTACGGGGGGCTTCGAAGGGCTATGGCTACACCTTC	CASSPVRGASKGYGYTF
NA	TRBV7-2	TRBJ1-5	NA	TGTGCCAGCAGCTTAGTCGGGACGGTTAATCAGCCCCAGCATTTT	CASSLVGTVNQPQHF
NA	TRBV7-2	TRBJ1-4	TRBD1	TGTGCCAGCAGCTCGTTCGCGGACAGGGGGAAACTGTTTTTT	CASSSFADRGKLFF
NA	TRBV5-8	TRBJ2-6	NA	TGTGCCAGCTCTCCGATTCATCCACACAAGTCGGGCCACGTCCTGACTTTC	CASSPIHPHKSGHVLTF
NA	TRBV9	TRBJ1-6	NA	TGTGCCAGCAGCGTAGGCGGGGGGAGCTCCTATAATTCACCCCTCCACTTT	CASSVGGGSSYNSPLHF
NA	TRBV5-4	TRBJ1-5	NA	TGTGCCAGCAGCTTGGGTGGGCGGGCGGCTGGCAATCAGCCCCAGCATTTT	CASSLGGRAAGNQPQHF
NA	TRBV4-1	TRBJ2-1	TRBD1	TGCGCCAGCAGCCGGATAACAGGGGGCCTGGACAATGAGCAGTTCTTC	CASSRITGGLDNEQFF
NA	TRBV6-1	TRBJ1-5	TRBD1	TGTGCCAGCAGTGAAACTGGGACAGGGAGAAATCAGCCCCAGCATTTT	CASSETGTGRNQPQHF
NA	TRBV7-9	TRBJ1-5	NA	TGTGCCAGCAGCTTAGGGGGCGGTCAGCCCCAGCATTTT	CASSLGGGQPQHF
NA	TRBV28	TRBJ1-2	NA	TGTGCCAGCAGTTTAATTAGGACACTCTCTTTGGGGGGCTACACCTTC	CASSLIRTLSLGGYTF
NA	TRBV11-2	TRBJ2-2	NA	TGTGCCAGCAGCTTAGCTGGTACCGGGGAGCTGTTTTTT	CASSLAGTGELFF
NA	TRBV20-1	TRBJ2-3	TRBD1	TGCAGTGCCAAGGACAGGGATACGCAGTATTTT	CSAKDRDTQYF
NA	TRBV11-2	TRBJ2-7	NA	TGTGCCAGCAGCTTACAAGTCGAGCAGTACTTC	CASSLQVEQYF
NA	TRBV15	TRBJ1-4	NA	TGTGCCACTCAGCGGTTTCGGGGTTCTAATGAAAAACTGTTTTTT	CATQRFRGSNEKLFF
NA	TRBV11-2	TRBJ2-7	NA	TGTGCCAGCAGCGCCCAACAGGGTGGGTCCTACGAGCAGTACTTC	CASSAQQGGSYEQYF
NA	TRBV6-6	TRBJ1-2	TRBD1	TGTGCCAGCACTATGTCAGGGGGTTCCTATGGCTACACCTTC	CASTMSGGSYGYTF
NA	TRBV28	TRBJ1-2	NA	TGTGCCAGCAGATACCAACAGGGCCATGGCTACACCTTC	CASRYQQGHGYTF
NA	TRBV29-1	TRBJ2-7	NA	TGCGCCTACAGGGCCATCTACGAGCAGTACTTC	CAYRAIYEQYF
few	TRBV29-1	TRBJ1-1	TRBD1	TGCAGCGTTATCACAGGGGCTGAAGCTTTCTTT	CSVITGAEAFF
NA	TRBV20-1	TRBJ1-1	NA	TGCAGTGCTATTGGGAACACTGAAGCTTTCTTT	CSAIGNTEAFF
NA	TRBV6-1	TRBJ2-1	NA	TGTGCCAGCAGTGTACCACAGAACCCCAATGAGCAGTTCTTC	CASSVPQNPNEQFF
medium-sized	TRBV9	TRBJ2-2	NA	TGTGCCAGCACCATAGCGGCGTCAAACACCGGGGAGCTGTTTTTT	CASTIAASNTGELFF
NA	TRBV4-2	TRBJ1-6	TRBD1	TGTGCCAGCAGCCAAGGGCGGACAGGCAATTCACCCCTCCACTTT	CASSQGRTGNSPLHF
NA	TRBV28	TRBJ2-7	NA	TGTGCCAGCAACCGACAGGCCTACGAGCAGTACTTC	CASNRQAYEQYF
NA	TRBV2	TRBJ2-3	NA	TGTGCCAGCAGTCAGGGGAACACAGATACGCAGTATTTT	CASSQGNTDTQYF
NA	TRBV7-9	TRBJ2-7	TRBD2	TGTGCCAGCAGCTTACTAGCGGGAGCCTACGAGCAGTACTTC	CASSLLAGAYEQYF